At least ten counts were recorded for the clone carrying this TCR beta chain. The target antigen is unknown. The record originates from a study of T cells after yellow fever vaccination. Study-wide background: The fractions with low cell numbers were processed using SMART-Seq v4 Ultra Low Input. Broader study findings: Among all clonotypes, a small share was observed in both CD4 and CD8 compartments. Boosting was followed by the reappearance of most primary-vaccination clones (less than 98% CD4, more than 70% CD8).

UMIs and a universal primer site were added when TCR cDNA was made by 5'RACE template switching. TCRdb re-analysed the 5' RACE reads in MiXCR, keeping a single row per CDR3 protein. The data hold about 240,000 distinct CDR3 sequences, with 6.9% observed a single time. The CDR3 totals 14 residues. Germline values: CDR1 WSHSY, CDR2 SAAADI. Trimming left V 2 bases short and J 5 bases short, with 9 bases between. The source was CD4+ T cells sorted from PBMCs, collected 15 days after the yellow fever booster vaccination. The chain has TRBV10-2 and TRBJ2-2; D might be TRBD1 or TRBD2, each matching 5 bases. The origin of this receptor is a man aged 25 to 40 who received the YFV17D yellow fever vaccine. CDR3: CASSEVWGTGELFF. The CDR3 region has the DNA TGCGCCAGCAGTGAGGTTTGGGGGACCGGGGAGCTGTTTTTT.